Listed here are 29 T cell receptor beta chains from one sample, sequenced in a study of long-term antiretroviral therapy in people with HIV. Survey level was the resolution at which the v3.0 immunoSEQ assay ran. Repertoires were generated with immunoSEQ multiplex PCR, while TCRdb's copy carries only in-frame clones and drops some. The sample has under 45,000 clones, 80% to 85% seen once. This sample comprised unsorted PBMCs, obtained 1 year after starting antiretroviral therapy. These receptors all stem from a man in his late teens or twenties with HIV.

The V call is TRBV11-1, the J call TRBJ2-7; 9 bases are a match to TRBD1. The CDR3 is 14 residues long. V trimming: 5 bases; J trimming: 1 base; junction bases outside the gene matches: 3. CDR1 is SGHAT, CDR2 FQDESV, per germline (reference sequence). CDR3: CASSTGTGSYEQYF. The DNA of the CDR3 is TGTGCCAGCAGCACCGGGACAGGGTCCTACGAGCAGTACTTC.

There are a few counts of this clone. The rearrangement uses TRBV9 and TRBJ2-1; 8 bases line up with TRBD1. This CDR3 is built from 15 residues. Germline loops: CDR1 SGDLS, CDR2 YYNGEE. After removal of 4 bases from V and 0 bases from J, the junction contained 3 bases not matched to a gene. Here the CDR3 DNA reads TGTGCCAGCAGCACCGGACAGGGCTCCTACAATGAGCAGTTCTTC. It translates to CASSTGQGSYNEQFF.

The V and J genes are TRBV7-9 and TRBJ2-1, with a weak D call TRBD1 (5 bases). The CDR3 is 14 residues long. Germline assignment: CDR1 SEHNR and CDR2 FQNEAQ (reference sequence). Trimming took 2 bases from V and 8 from J, leaving 13 bases between them. CDR3 sequence (DNA): TGTGCCAGCAGCTTACTACCAGGGTCCGATGAGCAGTTCTTC. Translating gives CASSLLPGSDEQFF.

The sample holds one count of this clone. This rearrangement joins TRBV4-3 to TRBJ2-1; D is ambiguous. The CDR3 totals 12 residues. The germline V and J ends were trimmed by 1 base and 5 bases, with 3 bases remaining between them. Germline loops: CDR1 LGHNA, CDR2 YSLEER. CDR3 DNA sequence: TGCGCCAGCAGCCAAGTTAACAATGAGCAGTTCTTC. It yields the protein CASSQVNNEQFF.

V and J are TRBV13 and TRBJ2-2, with D possibly being TRBD1 (7 bases). CDR3 size: 15 residues. CDR1 is PRHDT and CDR2 is FYEKMQ in the germline V gene (reference sequence). The germline V and J ends were trimmed by 5 bases and 4 bases, with 14 bases remaining between them. CDR3 loop: CASSTYRGGTGELFF. The CDR3 region has the DNA TGTGCCAGCAGCACATACAGGGGAGGCACCGGGGAGCTGTTTTTT.

The V gene is TRBV29-1, the J gene TRBJ1-1, with a weak D call TRBD1 (6 bases). The CDR3 spans 12 residues. V was shortened by 4 bases and J by 4 bases, with 10 bases between the two germline ends. Germline lookup yields CDR1 SQVTM and CDR2 ANQGSEA. In DNA form, the CDR3 reads TGCAGCGTTGTGGAGGGGGGCACTGAAGCTTTCTTT. The encoded protein is CSVVEGGTEAFF.

By frequency in the sample, this clone is large. The V call is TRBV7-9, the J call TRBJ2-1, with D perhaps TRBD2 (5 bases). The CDR3 is made up of 17 amino acids. Germline loops: CDR1 SEHNR, CDR2 FQNEAQ (reference sequence). V was clipped by 2 bases and J by 9 bases, with 23 bases between them. The CDR3 sequence: CASSLRGGVGVSSEQFF. CDR3 nucleotides: TGTGCCAGCAGCTTACGAGGTGGGGTGGGAGTCAGTAGTGAGCAGTTCTTC.

In its sample, this clone was seen a few times. The chain uses TRBV28 and TRBJ2-7, with 8 bases identical to TRBD1. The CDR3 runs to 13 residues. Germline loops: CDR1 MDHEN, CDR2 SYDVKM. Trimming cost V 2 bases and J 5 bases; bases outside gene matches: 2. CDR3 region: CASSLPGGNEQYF. CDR3 nucleotides: TGTGCCAGCAGTTTACCAGGGGGCAACGAGCAGTACTTC.

The V and J genes are TRBV2 and TRBJ2-7; D may be TRBD2 (6 bases). The CDR3 is made up of 16 amino acids. CDR1 SNHLY and CDR2 FYNNEI come from the germline V gene. The germline V and J ends were trimmed by 6 bases and 5 bases, with 23 bases remaining between them. CDR3 in amino acids: CASRRGLRDPTHEQYF. CDR3 bases: TGTGCCAGCAGACGGGGCCTGCGGGACCCAACCCACGAGCAGTACTTC.

The chain employs TRBV19 and TRBJ2-1, with 10 bases identical to TRBD2. This CDR3 has 15 residues. The V segment lost 6 bases and the J segment 4 bases; nucleotides outside the gene matches: 6. CDR1 is LNHDA, CDR2 SQIVND, per germline (reference sequence). CDR3 amino acids: CASSPSGGEYNEQFF. DNA of the CDR3: TGTGCCAGTAGCCCCAGCGGGGGGGAGTACAATGAGCAGTTCTTC.

This clone has a single count. J is TRBJ1-2 and V is TRBV28; tentative D call: TRBD1 (5 bases). Per the germline V gene, CDR1 is MDHEN and CDR2 is SYDVKM. V was clipped by 4 bases and J by 8 bases, with 14 bases between them. The CDR3 is made up of 13 amino acids. CDR3 nucleotides: TGTGCCAGCAGTTCTTCTGACAGACACGGCTACACCTTC. Protein: CASSSSDRHGYTF.

This clone occurred a few times. This chain uses TRBV7-6 with TRBJ2-7, with D possibly matching TRBD1 (5 bases). Germline values: CDR1 SGHVS, CDR2 FNYEAQ. The CDR3 spans 13 residues. V shed 1 base and J shed 5 bases, with 9 bases lying between them. CDR3 sequence (DNA): TGTGCCAGCAGCTTAGGCAGGGTCAACGAGCAGTACTTC. Translating it yields CASSLGRVNEQYF.

The chain recombines TRBV11-1 with TRBJ2-7; D is possibly TRBD1 (6 bases). V was pared by 3 bases and J by 1 base, with 13 bases between. Germline CDR1 and CDR2: SGHAT and FQDESV (reference sequence). The CDR3 has 15 amino acids. The CDR3 DNA follows: TGTGCCAGCAGCTTCCCCGACAGGAGTTCCTACGAGCAGTACTTC. Translated: CASSFPDRSSYEQYF.

The V gene is TRBV5-6, the J gene TRBJ1-4, with 7 positions matching TRBD1. The CDR3 is made up of 18 amino acids. Germline V CDR1 and CDR2: SGHDT, YYEEEE. V was pared by 3 bases and J by 5 bases, with 16 bases of the junction left unmatched. The CDR3 DNA sequence: TGTGCCAGCAGCTGGACAGGTGGATGGGGAGAGGTCAATGAAAAACTGTTTTTT. Protein sequence: CASSWTGGWGEVNEKLFF. Combining the CDR3 with reference TRBV5-6 and TRBJ1-4 gives the whole variable domain DAGVTQSPTHLIKTRGQQVTLRCSPKSGHDTVSWYQQALGQGPQFIFQYYEEEERQRGNFPDRFSGHQFPNYSSELNVNALLLGDSALYLCASSWTGGWGEVNEKLFFGSGTQLSVL.

This CDR3 is CASSSRAHPGELFF. The DNA for the CDR3 is TGTGCCAGCAGCTCCCGGGCCCATCCCGGGGAGCTGTTTTTT. The chain carries TRBV7-9 and TRBJ2-2, with D unclear. Germline V gene sequence: CDR1 SEHNR, CDR2 FQNEAQ (reference sequence). V lost 4 bases and J 6 bases, leaving 12 bases between the germline ends. This CDR3 region has 14 residues.

The CDR3 region has the DNA TGTGCCAGCAGCTTAGGGCCAGGGCCGAACACTGAAGCTTTCTTT. This gives the protein CASSLGPGPNTEAFF. The rearrangement uses TRBV7-8 and TRBJ1-1, with a tentative D call TRBD1 (5 bases). CDR1 and CDR2 (germline): SGHVS, FQNEAQ. V lost 1 base, J lost 1 base, and 10 bases lay in between. The CDR3 has 15 amino acids.

The gene calls are TRBV4-1 and TRBJ1-1; the D is unclear. Germline-derived CDR1 and CDR2 are MGHRA and YSYEKL. The CDR3 has 11 residues. Trimming took off 3 bases at V and 12 bases at J, with 11 bases between the two ends. The CDR3 here is CASSQARGTFF. CDR3 nucleotides: TGCGCCAGCAGCCAGGCGCGAGGGACTTTCTTT.

This clone was recorded only once. V and J are TRBV13 and TRBJ2-7; the D is unclear. The V and J ends lost 0 bases and 0 bases respectively, with 9 bases between them. The germline V gene has CDR1 PRHDT and CDR2 FYEKMQ (reference sequence). This CDR3 contains 15 residues. CDR3 residues: CASSLGSDASYEQYF. Here the CDR3 DNA reads TGTGCCAGCAGCTTAGGCTCAGACGCCTCCTACGAGCAGTACTTC.

The chain is built from TRBV7-9 and TRBJ2-4, with TRBD1 matching 9 bases. J gave up 4 bases and V 5 bases, and 12 bases lay outside the gene matches. The CDR3 spans 17 residues. Germline V gene sequence: CDR1 SEHNR, CDR2 FQNEAQ (reference sequence). CDR3 coding DNA: TGTGCCAGCAGCCCACCCGACCTGGACAGGGGTAAAAACATTCAGTACTTC. It codes for CASSPPDLDRGKNIQYF.

This chain links TRBV6-8 with TRBJ1-1; 7 nucleotides align to TRBD1. The CDR3 totals 12 residues. CDR1 and CDR2 from the germline V gene are MNHGY and SAAAGT. Germline trimming cut 10 bases from V and 3 bases from J; bases unmatched to any gene: 5. The CDR3 bases are TGTGCCAATTGTGGGACAGACACTGAAGCTTTCTTT. Its translation is CANCGTDTEAFF.

The chain has TRBV2 and TRBJ2-7; 10 bases align to TRBD1. Germline V gives CDR1 SNHLY, CDR2 FYNNEI. The J segment lost 3 bases and the V segment lost 3 bases, leaving 11 bases of the junction unmatched. The CDR3 is 17 amino acids. The CDR3 is CASSDALIRDRGYEQYF. The CDR3 coding sequence is TGTGCCAGCAGTGACGCCCTAATCCGGGACAGGGGCTACGAGCAGTACTTC.

The rearrangement links TRBV7-9 to TRBJ2-1, with 8 nucleotides matching TRBD2. J lost 5 bases, V lost 5 bases, and 8 bases had no gene match. This CDR3 has 15 amino acids. Germline CDR1 reads SEHNR; CDR2 reads FQNEAQ (reference sequence). CDR3 coding DNA: TGTGCCAGCAGCCCCGGGACTAGTGGGAACAATGAGCAGTTCTTC. Protein product: CASSPGTSGNNEQFF.

The V call is TRBV6-5, the J call TRBJ1-1; D gene uncertain. Germline values: CDR1 MNHEY, CDR2 SVGAGI. V lost 7 bases and J 1 base, leaving 7 bases between the germline ends. The CDR3 is made up of 12 amino acids. The CDR3, as DNA: TGTGCCAGCACCCCTGGGAACACTGAAGCTTTCTTT. It yields the protein CASTPGNTEAFF.

This clone appeared a few times. The DNA for the CDR3 is TGTGCCAGCAGCTCCTATAGCGGGGGGGCTGGTGAGCAGTTCTTC. It is translated as CASSSYSGGAGEQFF. The J gene is TRBJ2-1, the V gene TRBV7-6, with 11 bases fitting TRBD2. In germline, CDR1 is SGHVS, CDR2 FNYEAQ. The V and J ends lost 4 bases and 9 bases, in that order; junction bases with no gene match: 8. The CDR3 spans 15 residues.

This chain joins TRBV4-1 and TRBJ2-3; 9 bases are a match to TRBD2. The CDR3 spans 17 residues. The trim removed 1 base at V and 6 bases at J, leaving 11 bases unmatched. CDR1 is MGHRA and CDR2 is YSYEKL in the germline V gene. The chain's CDR3 is CASSQAALAGTADTQYF. The CDR3 coding sequence is TGCGCCAGCAGCCAAGCGGCCCTAGCGGGGACGGCGGATACGCAGTATTTT.

This clone was seen just once. V is TRBV15 and J is TRBJ2-7; 8 bases align to TRBD1. V gave up 0 bases and J gave up 4 bases; unmatched junction bases: 8. From germline, CDR1 is LNHNV and CDR2 YYDKDF (reference sequence). The CDR3 is made up of 16 amino acids. This CDR3 reads CATSRDRTGSLYEQYF. DNA of the CDR3: TGTGCCACCAGCAGAGACCGGACAGGGTCGTTGTACGAGCAGTACTTC.

The CDR3 loop is CASSYGQGARTEAFF. The CDR3 bases are TGCGCCAGCAGCTACGGACAGGGGGCTCGCACTGAAGCTTTCTTT. The chain carries TRBV5-1 and TRBJ1-1, with 11 bases matching TRBD1. Germline trimming cut 3 bases from V and 4 bases from J; bases unmatched to any gene: 5. Germline V gene data show CDR1 as SGHRS and CDR2 as YFSETQ. The CDR3 contains 15 residues.

CDR3 sequence reads: CASSSREGDETQYF. For the CDR3, the DNA is TGTGCCAGCAGTAGCCGTGAGGGGGACGAGACCCAGTACTTC. The rearrangement links TRBV11-3 to TRBJ2-5; weak D call: TRBD1 (6 bases). V lost 6 bases, J lost 5 bases, and 16 bases lay in between. The germline V gene has CDR1 SGHNT and CDR2 YENEEA. The length of the CDR3 is 14 residues.

The sample holds one count of this clone. This rearrangement joins TRBV19 to TRBJ2-1; TRBD1 is a possible D gene (5 bases). The CDR3 loop spans 14 amino acids. The germline V gene encodes CDR1 LNHDA and CDR2 SQIVND (reference sequence). The V end lost 5 bases, the J end lost 1 base, and 9 bases lay between the germline ends. Here the CDR3 reads CASSETASYNEQFF. In nucleotides, the CDR3 is TGTGCCAGTAGTGAGACAGCTTCCTACAATGAGCAGTTCTTC.